Following are 27 T cell receptor beta chains from one sample sequenced in a study of shared clonotypes between healthy human individuals. The data were produced by immunoSEQ multiplex PCR, yet TCRdb's version contains in-frame clones alone and is incomplete. Among about 1.5 million clones listed, about 98% were seen once. Specimen: naive CD4+ T cells sorted from blood. Subset noted: CD45RA+ positively selected. The receptors originated from a man aged 25 to 45 in good health.

The chain employs TRBV20-1 and TRBJ2-7, with D perhaps TRBD1 (5 bases). CDR1 DFQATT and CDR2 SNEGSKA come from the germline V gene (reference sequence). There are 10 residues in the CDR3. The CDR3 DNA reads TGCCGGACAAACTCCTACGAGCAGTACTTC. This sequence encodes CRTNSYEQYF.

The V gene is TRBV5-6, the J gene TRBJ2-7; 8 positions match TRBD2. Germline-derived CDR1 and CDR2 are SGHDT and YYEEEE. The CDR3 contains 16 residues. With 2 bases clipped from V and 0 bases from J, the junction kept 7 bases outside the gene matches. The CDR3 here is CASSFYSSGTSYEQYF. For the CDR3, the DNA is TGTGCCAGCAGCTTTTATAGTAGCGGGACCTCCTACGAGCAGTACTTC.

This chain uses TRBV27 with TRBJ1-5; no clear D. Germline V gene data show CDR1 as MNHEY and CDR2 as SMNVEV (reference sequence). This CDR3 comprises 15 residues. V was clipped by 5 bases and J by 0 bases, with 11 bases between them. The CDR3 nucleotides are TGTGCCAGCAGTCATGGACGGAATAGCAATCAGCCCCAGCATTTT. Translating it yields CASSHGRNSNQPQHF.

The chain carries TRBV6-1 and TRBJ2-1, with 10 bases that match TRBD1. The CDR3 length is 19 residues. The V gene's germline CDR1 is MNHNS and CDR2 SASEGT. V gave up 1 base and J gave up 1 base; unmatched junction bases: 10. CDR3 DNA sequence: TGTGCCAGCAGTGAAGGGACAGGGGGGACTCATCCTTCCTACAATGAGCAGTTCTTC. This sequence encodes CASSEGTGGTHPSYNEQFF.

V is TRBV10-3 and J is TRBJ2-5, with 8 bases identical to TRBD2. Per germline, CDR1 ENHRY and CDR2 SYGVKD. The J segment lost 4 bases and the V segment lost 3 bases, leaving 4 bases of the junction unmatched. The CDR3 is 14 residues long. The DNA of the CDR3 is TGTGCCATCAGTGATGGGCTAGCGGGAGAGACCCAGTACTTC. Protein sequence: CAISDGLAGETQYF.

The chain recombines TRBV5-1 with TRBJ2-5, with D possibly being TRBD1 (6 bases). The V end lost 0 bases, the J end lost 2 bases, and 14 bases lay between the germline ends. The length of the CDR3 is 16 residues. Germline V CDR1 and CDR2: SGHRS, YFSETQ. Here the CDR3 reads CASSLVPRGQQETQYF. CDR3 nucleotide sequence: TGCGCCAGCAGCTTGGTCCCTCGTGGACAGCAAGAGACCCAGTACTTC.

This chain links TRBV7-8 with TRBJ2-5; D gene uncertain. CDR3 length: 15 residues. The V gene's germline CDR1 is SGHVS and CDR2 FQNEAQ. Trimming shortened V by 5 bases and J by 4 bases, and 17 bases separated the two germline ends. This chain's CDR3 is CASSPDMANIETQYF. In DNA, the CDR3 is TGTGCCAGCAGCCCAGATATGGCCAACATAGAGACCCAGTACTTC.

V and J are TRBV7-9 and TRBJ1-3; 7 nucleotides align to TRBD1. CDR1 and CDR2 (germline): SEHNR, FQNEAQ (reference sequence). The CDR3 is 15 residues long. J lost 4 bases, V lost 5 bases, and 8 bases had no gene match. The CDR3 loop reads CASSLGTDGGNTIYF. The CDR3, as DNA: TGTGCCAGCAGCCTCGGGACAGACGGGGGAAACACCATATATTTT.

This sequence joins TRBV5-5 and TRBJ2-7; D unclear. Trimming took off 4 bases at V and 6 bases at J, with 14 bases between the two ends. Germline V gives CDR1 SGHKS, CDR2 YYEKEE (reference sequence). The length of the CDR3 is 13 residues. DNA of the CDR3: TGTGCCAGCAGCAAGCTGCCCGAGACCGAGCAGTACTTC. It specifies CASSKLPETEQYF.

This chain joins TRBV5-4 and TRBJ2-7; D is possibly TRBD2 (6 bases). The V and J ends lost 4 bases and 2 bases respectively, with 13 bases between them. Germline V gives CDR1 SGHNT, CDR2 YYREEE (reference sequence). CDR3 size: 14 residues. The CDR3, as DNA: TGTGCCAGCAGCCGGGAGCAGGTCCCCTACGAGCAGTACTTC. Protein: CASSREQVPYEQYF.

This chain connects TRBV6-5 to TRBJ2-7; D may be TRBD1 (6 bases). CDR1 is MNHEY and CDR2 is SVGAGI in the germline V gene. The germline V and J ends were trimmed by 10 bases and 0 bases, with 16 bases remaining between them. The CDR3 consists of 14 residues. CDR3 protein: CAISRTASSYEQYF. In DNA form, the CDR3 reads TGTGCCATCTCAAGGACAGCGAGCTCCTACGAGCAGTACTTC.

The chain links TRBV11-2 to TRBJ2-1; 7 bases are a match to TRBD1. The CDR3 totals 16 residues. The germline V gene has CDR1 SGHAT and CDR2 FQNNGV. Trimming took 0 bases from V and 3 from J; bases not matched to a gene: 5. The CDR3 nucleotides are TGTGCCAGCAGCTTAGACCCGGGACAGAGCTACAATGAGCAGTTCTTC. Amino acids: CASSLDPGQSYNEQFF.

Only one count was recorded for this clone. Within the sample, other DNA sequences also encode this same CDR3. The chain couples TRBV18 to TRBJ2-7; D may be TRBD1 (6 bases). This CDR3 has 13 amino acids. Germline loops: CDR1 KGHSH, CDR2 LQKENI. The V end lost 2 bases, the J end lost 6 bases, and 11 bases lay between the germline ends. Here the CDR3 DNA reads TGTGCCAGCTCACCATCGGCAGGGGTCGAGCAGTACTTC. Residues: CASSPSAGVEQYF.

CDR3 nucleotides: TGTGCCAGCAGCTTTCAGCCGGGAGCCTACGAGCAGTACTTC. Protein sequence: CASSFQPGAYEQYF. This chain joins TRBV7-8 and TRBJ2-7; possible D gene TRBD2, 6 bases. The CDR3 loop spans 14 amino acids. Germline loops: CDR1 SGHVS, CDR2 FQNEAQ. Trimming removed 3 bases at V and 2 bases at J, with 11 bases between.

This clone has only one observation. Other DNA sequences of this sample code for an identical CDR3. This rearrangement joins TRBV9 to TRBJ2-5, with 8 bases lining up with TRBD2. With V trimmed by 6 bases and J by 5 bases, 6 bases remained unmatched. This CDR3 has 13 residues. Looked up from germline, CDR1 is SGDLS and CDR2 is YYNGEE. The CDR3 protein is CASTRSGSETQYF. CDR3 in DNA: TGTGCCAGCACCCGGAGCGGGAGTGAGACCCAGTACTTC.

V gene TRBV9 combines with J gene TRBJ2-3, with D tentatively TRBD1 or TRBD2 (5 bases each). The CDR3 is made up of 16 amino acids. The germline CDR1 and CDR2 sequences are SGDLS and YYNGEE. Trimming shortened V by 3 bases and J by 2 bases, and 16 bases separated the two germline ends. The CDR3: CASSARDQRITDTQYF. The CDR3 DNA reads TGTGCCAGCAGCGCCCGGGACCAACGAATCACAGATACGCAGTATTTT.

The rearrangement joins TRBV10-1 to TRBJ2-7; the D gene is possibly TRBD1 (6 bases). V lost 2 bases and J lost 3, with 14 bases in between. The CDR3 consists of 15 residues. Per the germline V gene, CDR1 is WNHNN and CDR2 is SYGVQD (reference sequence). The CDR3 here is CASSEGQGIIYEQYF. In DNA form, the CDR3 reads TGCGCCAGCAGTGAGGGGCAGGGGATAATCTACGAGCAGTACTTC.

The chain employs TRBV4-1 and TRBJ2-7; 10 bases align to TRBD2. This CDR3 comprises 17 residues. Germline V lookup: CDR1 MGHRA, CDR2 YSYEKL. The junction had 9 bases not matched to a gene; V was cut back by 0 bases and J by 4 bases. CDR3 nucleotide sequence: TGCGCCAGCAGCCAAGATTACACTAGCGGGAATCAGTACGAGCAGTACTTC. Translation: CASSQDYTSGNQYEQYF.

V usage is TRBV7-2 and J usage is TRBJ2-1; the D gene is possibly TRBD2 (5 bases). V was trimmed by 4 bases and J by 8 bases, leaving 27 bases between them. This CDR3 contains 18 residues. Germline V lookup: CDR1 SGHTA, CDR2 FQGNSA. CDR3 DNA: TGTGCCAGCAGCTCCATTTGGGCGGGCGCCTTTGGAGTCGATGAGCAGTTCTTC. This translates into CASSSIWAGAFGVDEQFF.

The V gene is TRBV19, the J gene TRBJ1-1; the D gene is possibly TRBD1 (5 bases). Trimming shortened V by 0 bases and J by 7 bases, and 12 bases separated the two germline ends. The germline V gene encodes CDR1 LNHDA and CDR2 SQIVND (reference sequence). This CDR3 has 14 residues. The CDR3 is CASSIDLQGVEAFF. CDR3 DNA sequence: TGTGCCAGTAGTATAGATCTCCAGGGAGTTGAAGCTTTCTTT.

CDR3 sequence (DNA): TGCGCCAGCAGTGACGGTCGGGGTGGCTATGGCTACACCTTC. This gives the protein CASSDGRGGYGYTF. The chain recombines TRBV10-2 with TRBJ1-2, with D hard to call. V lost 3 bases to trimming and J lost 4 bases, with 12 bases between them. The germline V gene has CDR1 WSHSY and CDR2 SAAADI. This CDR3 spans 14 amino acids.

V usage is TRBV5-1 and J usage is TRBJ2-7; D is ambiguous. The CDR3 covers 15 residues. Germline loops: CDR1 SGHRS, CDR2 YFSETQ. Trimming pared 4 bases from V and 2 bases from J, leaving 16 bases between. As DNA, the CDR3 is TGCGCCAGCAGCCAGGCCCCCTTGGCGGCCTACGAGCAGTACTTC. This translates into CASSQAPLAAYEQYF.

V and J are TRBV29-1 and TRBJ2-1, with TRBD2 identical over 14 bases. With 6 bases clipped from V and 7 bases from J, the junction kept 8 bases outside the gene matches. The CDR3 contains 15 residues. CDR1 and CDR2 (germline): SQVTM, ANQGSEA. The CDR3 loop is CSVRRLAGGRNEQFF. Here the CDR3 DNA reads TGCAGCGTCCGCCGACTAGCGGGAGGGCGAAATGAGCAGTTCTTC.

The gene calls are TRBV18 and TRBJ2-2; TRBD1 aligns across 7 bases. Germline CDR1 is KGHSH and CDR2 is LQKENI. With 3 bases clipped from V and 7 bases from J, the junction kept 8 bases outside the gene matches. The CDR3 has 15 amino acids. DNA for the CDR3: TGTGCCAGCTCACCCGAGGGGGCCCTCGTCGGGGAGCTGTTTTTT. It translates to CASSPEGALVGELFF.

This clone was recorded only once. V is TRBV7-3 and J is TRBJ1-1; TRBD1 matches 9 bases. This CDR3 has 16 residues. Trimming took 3 bases from V and 0 from J; bases not matched to a gene: 5. The germline gives CDR1 SGHTA, CDR2 FQGTGA. The CDR3: CASSLSGTGMNTEAFF. The CDR3 DNA sequence: TGTGCCAGCAGCTTGAGCGGGACAGGGATGAACACTGAAGCTTTCTTT.

As concerns this clone: Other nucleotide sequences from this sample produce the same CDR3. CDR3 bases: TGTGCCAGCAGCGTAGGCGACACCTACAATGAGCAGTTCTTC. It translates to CASSVGDTYNEQFF. V gene TRBV9 combines with J gene TRBJ2-1; D not certain. Trimming took off 0 bases at V and 2 bases at J, with 6 bases between the two ends. The CDR3 has 14 amino acids. Germline CDR1 is SGDLS and CDR2 is YYNGEE.

The chain carries TRBV18 and TRBJ2-7; D is unresolved. V shed 3 bases and J shed 3 bases, with 9 bases lying between them. Per germline, CDR1 KGHSH and CDR2 LQKENI. The CDR3 contains 13 residues. CDR3 sequence (DNA): TGTGCCAGCTCACCCCCACTACTCTACGAGCAGTACTTC. This gives the protein CASSPPLLYEQYF.